This TCR beta chain derives from a study of shared clonotypes between healthy human individuals. Findings and caveats of the study: Read depth was anticipated to influence clonotype sharing among donors.

A word on this clone: Antigen specificity is unknown.

Recent vaccinations or acute infections were absent in the healthy HIV-negative adult donors. J lost 1 base, V lost 4 bases, and 2 bases had no gene match. The CDR3 sequence is 16 residues long. CDR1 SSHAT and CDR2 FNYEAQ come from the germline V gene (reference sequence). PCR replicates performed on unsorted PBMC used roughly 320 ng DNA, some 30,000 T cell genomes. The protocol was immunoSEQ multiplex PCR, while the TCRdb copy is restricted to in-frame clones and leaves out a portion. The sample lists fewer than 600,000 clones, 70% to 80% occurring once. The rearrangement uses TRBV7-7 and TRBJ2-3; TRBD2 matches at 13 bases. This receptor was obtained from a woman aged 40 to 55 in good health. Some clones in this sample may be carry-over from other donors' samples. The specimen was PBMCs. The DNA for the CDR3 is TGTGCCAGCAGCTCCGGACTAGCGGGGGGCACAGATACGCAGTATTTT. Protein product: CASSSGLAGGTDTQYF.